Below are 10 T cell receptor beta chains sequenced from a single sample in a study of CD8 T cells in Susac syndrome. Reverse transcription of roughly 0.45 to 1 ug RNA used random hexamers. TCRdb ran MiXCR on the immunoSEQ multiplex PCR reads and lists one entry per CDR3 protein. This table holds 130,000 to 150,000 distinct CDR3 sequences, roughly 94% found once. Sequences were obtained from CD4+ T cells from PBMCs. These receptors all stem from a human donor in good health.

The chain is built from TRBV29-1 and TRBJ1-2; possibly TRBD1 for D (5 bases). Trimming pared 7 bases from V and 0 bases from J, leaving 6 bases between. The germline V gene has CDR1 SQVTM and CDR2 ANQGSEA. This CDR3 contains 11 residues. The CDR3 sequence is CSGGTNYGYTF. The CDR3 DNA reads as TGCAGCGGGGGGACTAACTATGGCTACACCTTC.

The CDR3 sequence is CASSPNLGDRGTEAFF. CDR3 bases: TGTGCCAGCAGCCCAAACTTAGGCGACAGGGGCACTGAAGCTTTCTTT. J is TRBJ1-1 and V is TRBV7-9, with 8 bases aligning to TRBD1. The V gene end was trimmed by 5 bases and the J gene end by 4 bases; junction bases not matched to a gene: 12. This CDR3 contains 16 residues. Germline CDR1 and CDR2: SEHNR and FQNEAQ (reference sequence).

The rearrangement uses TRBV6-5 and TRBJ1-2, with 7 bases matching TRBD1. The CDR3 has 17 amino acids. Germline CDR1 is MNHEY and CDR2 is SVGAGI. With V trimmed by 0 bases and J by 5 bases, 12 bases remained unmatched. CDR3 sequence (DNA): TGTGCCAGCAGTTACTCGAGAGGGGGCCGGGTGAGGTATGGCTACACCTTC. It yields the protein CASSYSRGGRVRYGYTF.

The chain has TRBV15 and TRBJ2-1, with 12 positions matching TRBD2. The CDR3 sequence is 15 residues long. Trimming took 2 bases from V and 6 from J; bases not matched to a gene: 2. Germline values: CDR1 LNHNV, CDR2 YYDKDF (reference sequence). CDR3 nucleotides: TGTGCCACCAGCAGACCGGGACTAGCGGGCAATGAGCAGTTCTTC. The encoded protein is CATSRPGLAGNEQFF. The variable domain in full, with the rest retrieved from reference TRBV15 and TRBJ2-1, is DAMVIQNPRYQVTQFGKPVTLSCSQTLNHNVMYWYQQKSSQAPKLLFHYYDKDFNNEADTPDNFQSRRPNTSFCFLDIRSPGLGDTAMYLCATSRPGLAGNEQFFGPGTRLTVL.

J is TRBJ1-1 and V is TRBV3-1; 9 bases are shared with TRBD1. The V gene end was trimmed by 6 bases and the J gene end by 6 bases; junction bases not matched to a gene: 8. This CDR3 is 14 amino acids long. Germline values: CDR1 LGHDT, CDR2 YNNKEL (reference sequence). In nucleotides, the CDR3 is TGTGCCAGCAGTCGAAGCCGGGACAGGGCTGAAGCTTTCTTT. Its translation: CASSRSRDRAEAFF. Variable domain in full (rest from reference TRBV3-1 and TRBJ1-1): DTAVSQTPKYLVTQMGNDKSIKCEQNLGHDTMYWYKQDSKKFLKIMFSYNNKELIINETVPNRFSPKSPDKAHLNLHINSLELGDSAVYFCASSRSRDRAEAFFGQGTRLTVV.

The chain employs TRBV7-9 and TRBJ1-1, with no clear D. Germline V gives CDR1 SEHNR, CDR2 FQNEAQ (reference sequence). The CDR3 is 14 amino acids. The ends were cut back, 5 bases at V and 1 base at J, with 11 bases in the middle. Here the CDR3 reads CASSPRRENTEAFF. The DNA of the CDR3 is TGTGCCAGCAGCCCTCGTAGGGAGAACACTGAAGCTTTCTTT.

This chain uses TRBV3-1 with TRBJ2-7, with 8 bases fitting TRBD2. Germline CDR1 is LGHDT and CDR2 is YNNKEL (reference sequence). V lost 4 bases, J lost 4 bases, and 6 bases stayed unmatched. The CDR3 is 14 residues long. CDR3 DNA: TGTGCCAGCAGCCGAACTAGCGGAGGGTACGAGCAGTACTTC. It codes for CASSRTSGGYEQYF.

The CDR3 sequence: CASSAGTSDKNIQYF. The CDR3 bases are TGTGCCAGCAGCGCCGGGACTAGCGACAAAAACATTCAGTACTTC. This chain connects TRBV5-4 to TRBJ2-4; 10 bases are a match to TRBD2. Germline CDR1 and CDR2: SGHNT and YYREEE (reference sequence). The CDR3 is 15 amino acids. V lost 4 bases and J lost 3; bases outside the gene matches: 4.

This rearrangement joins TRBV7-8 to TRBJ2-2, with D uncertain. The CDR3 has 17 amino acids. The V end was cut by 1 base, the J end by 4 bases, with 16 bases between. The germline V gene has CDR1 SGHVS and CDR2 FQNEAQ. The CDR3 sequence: CASSLGGSPASTGELFF. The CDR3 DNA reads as TGTGCCAGCAGCTTAGGTGGTTCCCCTGCGAGCACCGGGGAGCTGTTTTTT.

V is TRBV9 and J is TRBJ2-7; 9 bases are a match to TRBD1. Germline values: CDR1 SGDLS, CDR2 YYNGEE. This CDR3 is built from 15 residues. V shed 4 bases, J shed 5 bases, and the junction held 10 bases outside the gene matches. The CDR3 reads CASSTSTGGGNEQYF. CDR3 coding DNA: TGTGCCAGCAGCACCTCGACAGGGGGAGGGAACGAGCAGTACTTC.